This TCR beta chain was identified during a study of T cell clonotyping in hematopoietic cell transplantation. Overall study results and limits: Recipient TCR diversity dropped after transplant; expanded clonotypes rose from day 30 to 180.

The ends were cut back, 2 bases at V and 6 bases at J, with 35 bases in the middle. The germline CDR1 and CDR2 sequences are GTSNPN and SVGIG (reference sequence). This CDR3 has 20 residues. As to this clone: The antigen remains unidentified.

This table comes from immunoSEQ multiplex PCR, and its TCRdb copy is limited to in-frame clones, with some not included. This sample yields around 5,700 clones, of which about 80% are seen a single time; less than 15% belongs to the top ten. The source was peripheral blood mononuclear cells, collected 30 days after allogeneic stem cell transplant. V usage is TRBV30 and J usage is TRBJ2-7; D might be TRBD1 (6 bases). This TCR was sampled from a male patient in his sixties or seventies who had an allogeneic stem cell transplant from an unrelated donor, so the T cells may come from the graft donor. Some clones in this sample may be carry-over from other donors' samples. The CDR3 DNA is TGTGCCTGGAGTTCCCCCTACCTTGACAGGAAACAAACGGACAAGACCGAGCAGTACTTC. Amino acids: CAWSSPYLDRKQTDKTEQYF.